The source of this T cell receptor (beta chain) is a study of breast tumors, draining lymph nodes, adjacent tissues (dated by TCRdb to 2016 to 2017). Regarding the study in general: TCR beta repertoires were compared across tumor, adjacent nontumor tissue and axillary lymph nodes obtained from breast cancer patients. The study aimed to assess the relationships and possible T-cell exchange between tumor, surrounding tissue and draining lymph node repertoires in human breast cancer.

On the study overall, not on this receptor specifically: Tumor and nontumor tissue repertoires were found to be significantly more similar in luminal-like than in basal-like breast cancer. T-cell repertoire diversity in tumors was found to be lower than in lymph nodes but higher than in nontumor tissue, and preferential V and J gene usage was observed. The conclusion that tumor T cells originate in lymph nodes was framed as consistent with a hypothesis rather than directly demonstrated. The data were considered consistent with most tumor T cells being derived from the lymph node and subsequently expanding within tumor tissue.

The CDR3 sequence holds 14 residues, the cysteine and phenylalanine included. Of the read, only the CDR3 DNA is kept; its 42 bases are in frame from base 1. V is cut by 1 base and J by 4 bases, and the space between the germline ends is 10 bases. Lymph node samples came from the axillary draining lymph nodes of breast cancer patients. Sequenced on an Illumina HiSeq 2000. TCR beta chain libraries were generated by multiplex PCR amplification. The amplified TCR beta chain products were analyzed by high-throughput sequencing. TCRdb itself trimmed the public reads at Q25 with fastp, ran MiXCR and retained productive beta chains. Rows are combined by CDR3 protein, so each entry shows the most common genes and DNA. The sample yields over 250,000 distinct CDR3 sequences; roughly 30% were counted once. Jointly, the top ten make up more than 1% of the sample. This clonotype was seen at least ten times. What antigen it recognizes has not been identified. Within one base of it there is no much larger clone, and no base qualities were kept.

The sequenced sample was axillary lymph node tissue. The sequence was collected from a female donor with breast cancer. Some clones in this sample may be carry-over from other donors' samples. The chain links TRBV12-3 or TRBV12-4 with TRBJ1-2; TRBD1 is possibly the D segment (5 matching bases). The sequence in DNA is TGTGCCAGCAGTTTAGGGGGGAACCTCTATGGCTACACCTTC. This sequence encodes CASSLGGNLYGYTF.